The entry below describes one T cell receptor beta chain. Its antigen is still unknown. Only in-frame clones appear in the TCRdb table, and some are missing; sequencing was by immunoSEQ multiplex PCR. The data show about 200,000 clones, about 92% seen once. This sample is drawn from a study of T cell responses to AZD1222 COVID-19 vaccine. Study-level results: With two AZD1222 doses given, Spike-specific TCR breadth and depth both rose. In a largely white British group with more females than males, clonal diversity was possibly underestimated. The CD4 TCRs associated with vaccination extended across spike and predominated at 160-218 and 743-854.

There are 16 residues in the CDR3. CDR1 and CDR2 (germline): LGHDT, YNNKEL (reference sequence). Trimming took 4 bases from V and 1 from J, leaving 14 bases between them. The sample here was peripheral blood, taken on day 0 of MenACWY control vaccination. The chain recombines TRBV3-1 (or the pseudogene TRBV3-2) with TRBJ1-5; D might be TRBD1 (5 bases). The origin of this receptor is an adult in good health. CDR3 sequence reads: CASSPRWGESNQPQHF. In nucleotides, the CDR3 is TGTGCCAGCAGCCCACGGTGGGGGGAGAGCAATCAGCCCCAGCATTTT.